The next 28 T cell receptor beta chains were all read from a single sample in a study of CD8 T cells in Susac syndrome. Random-hexamer reverse transcription was applied to about 0.5 to 1 ug RNA. TCRdb redid the calling of the immunoSEQ multiplex PCR reads with MiXCR, one entry per CDR3 protein. The sample has some 450,000 distinct CDR3 sequences, around 85% seen once; the top ten hold more than 0.09%. The sample was CD8+ T cells from PBMCs. The receptors were gathered from a human donor with multiple sclerosis.

This sequence joins TRBV27 and TRBJ2-7; 9 bases fit TRBD2. This CDR3 spans 16 amino acids. Looked up from germline, CDR1 is MNHEY and CDR2 is SMNVEV (reference sequence). With 0 bases clipped from V and 0 bases from J, the junction kept 3 bases outside the gene matches. For the CDR3, the DNA is TGTGCCAGCAGTTTATCCAGCGGGAGGCCCTCCTACGAGCAGTACTTC. It translates to CASSLSSGRPSYEQYF.

This clonotype was counted a few times. V is TRBV6-6 and J is TRBJ2-6; D unclear. Germline assignment: CDR1 MNHNY and CDR2 SVGAGI (reference sequence). V was cut by 6 bases and J by 0 bases, with 9 bases left in between. This CDR3 spans 15 amino acids. The CDR3 sequence is CASSRSVSGANVLTF. CDR3 DNA: TGTGCCAGCAGCCGATCAGTCTCTGGGGCCAACGTCCTGACTTTC.

The J gene is TRBJ2-7, the V gene TRBV5-6, with D perhaps matching TRBD1 or TRBD2 (5 bases each). The CDR3 extends over 17 amino acids. Trimming removed 1 base at V and 4 bases at J, with 21 bases between. Germline CDR1 and CDR2: SGHDT and YYEEEE. CDR3: CASSLSWRTGTGYEQYF. Here the CDR3 DNA reads TGTGCCAGCAGCTTGTCGTGGAGGACGGGGACGGGGTACGAGCAGTACTTC.

A single count supports this clonotype. CDR3: CASSGWGGPQGGELFF. For the CDR3, the DNA is TGCGCCAGCAGCGGGTGGGGCGGGCCCCAGGGCGGGGAGCTGTTTTTT. The gene calls are TRBV4-1 and TRBJ2-2; D may correspond to TRBD1 or TRBD2 (5 bases each). Germline CDR1 reads MGHRA; CDR2 reads YSYEKL. With 5 bases removed from V and 7 bases from J, the gap between germline ends came to 20 bases. CDR3 length equals 16 residues.

The chain recombines TRBV30 with TRBJ2-7; 7 bases match TRBD1. The CDR3 totals 17 residues. Losses at the gene ends were 4 bases for V and 1 base for J; bases not matched to a gene: 16. Germline loops: CDR1 GTSNPN, CDR2 SVGIG (reference sequence). CDR3 bases: TGTGCCTGGATCGGGACAGCCGAAACGACCCCATCCTACGAGCAGTACTTC. This translates into CAWIGTAETTPSYEQYF.

Concerning this clonotype itself: A read error may account for a junction end that differs from germline. The chain combines TRBV3-1 with TRBJ1-6, with D hard to call. Looked up from germline, CDR1 is LGHDT and CDR2 is YNNKEL (reference sequence). CDR3 length: 8 amino acids. CDR3 sequence (DNA): TGTGCCAGCCCAAAACGGGGTTTT. Its protein product is CASPKRGF.

The chain carries TRBV4-1 and TRBJ1-2; D is undetermined. There are 15 residues in the CDR3. Germline values: CDR1 MGHRA, CDR2 YSYEKL. V lost 0 bases to trimming and J lost 4 bases, with 12 bases between them. The CDR3 is CASSQEGTRGYGYTF. CDR3 DNA: TGCGCCAGCAGCCAAGAAGGCACACGTGGCTATGGCTACACCTTC.

The chain employs TRBV30 and TRBJ2-3; D is ambiguous. The germline CDR1 and CDR2 sequences are GTSNPN and SVGIG (reference sequence). V shed 0 bases and J shed 2 bases, with 9 bases lying between them. The CDR3 runs to 14 residues. The CDR3 protein is CAWSVRGNTDTQYF. The CDR3 DNA reads as TGTGCCTGGAGTGTACGTGGGAACACAGATACGCAGTATTTT.

This chain joins TRBV5-1 and TRBJ1-2, with TRBD1 as a possible D gene (5 bases). CDR1 is SGHRS and CDR2 is YFSETQ in the germline V gene. Trimming removed 3 bases from V and 6 bases from J, with 21 bases in between. This CDR3 contains 16 residues. For the CDR3, the DNA is TGCGCCAGCAGCTGGGGACGGAATCTGGGAGCGGATGGCTACACCTTC. Its translation: CASSWGRNLGADGYTF.

This clonotype showed up just once. The gene calls are TRBV3-1 and TRBJ2-1, with unresolved D. Trimming took off 0 bases at V and 3 bases at J, with 9 bases between the two ends. Germline V CDR1 and CDR2: LGHDT, YNNKEL (reference sequence). The CDR3 extends over 15 amino acids. CDR3 sequence (DNA): TGTGCCAGCAGCCAAGATTCAGATTTCTACAATGAGCAGTTCTTC. Amino acid sequence: CASSQDSDFYNEQFF.

The chain links TRBV7-9 to TRBJ1-1, with TRBD1 identical over 7 bases. This CDR3 is 15 amino acids long. The trim removed 8 bases at V and 0 bases at J, leaving 9 bases unmatched. The germline gives CDR1 SEHNR, CDR2 FQNEAQ (reference sequence). Here the CDR3 DNA reads TGTGCCAGCTCAAATCTTAGGGGGCTGAACACTGAAGCTTTCTTT. This translates into CASSNLRGLNTEAFF.

The V and J genes are TRBV4-1 and TRBJ1-5, with a weak D call TRBD1 (5 bases). The V gene lost 1 base and the J gene lost 5 bases, with 15 bases spanning the gap. CDR3 size: 16 residues. Germline V gives CDR1 MGHRA, CDR2 YSYEKL. This CDR3 is CASSQGTPLGHQPQHF. The CDR3 DNA sequence: TGCGCCAGCAGCCAAGGGACACCCCTAGGGCATCAGCCCCAGCATTTT.

The sample holds one count of this clonotype. The rearrangement uses TRBV4-1 and TRBJ1-1, with D hard to call. The V gene's germline CDR1 is MGHRA and CDR2 YSYEKL. V lost 2 bases to trimming and J lost 1 base, with 17 bases between them. The CDR3 is made up of 17 amino acids. The CDR3 DNA reads TGCGCCAGCAGCCAAACTGGGGAGGGCTTCGGGAACACTGAAGCTTTCTTT. Translating it yields CASSQTGEGFGNTEAFF.

This chain uses TRBV6-5 with TRBJ2-1, with TRBD2 identical over 7 bases. Per the germline V gene, CDR1 is MNHEY and CDR2 is SVGAGI. CDR3 length: 15 residues. V gave up 5 bases and J gave up 9 bases; unmatched junction bases: 13. CDR3 nucleotide sequence: TGTGCCAGCAGTCCCGGGACTACCGTGTGGTCTGAGCAGTTCTTC. Protein sequence: CASSPGTTVWSEQFF.

The V gene is TRBV4-1, the J gene TRBJ1-1; D remains ambiguous. V lost 2 bases and J 3 bases, leaving 16 bases between the germline ends. The length of the CDR3 is 16 residues. The V gene's germline CDR1 is MGHRA and CDR2 YSYEKL. The CDR3 sequence: CASSQTAWTADTEAFF. CDR3 nucleotides: TGCGCCAGCAGCCAAACCGCCTGGACTGCGGACACTGAAGCTTTCTTT.

This chain connects TRBV24-1 to TRBJ2-1; D might be TRBD2 (6 bases). Trimming took 9 bases from V and 6 from J, leaving 23 bases between them. Germline CDR1 and CDR2: KGHDR and SFDVKD. The CDR3 is 16 amino acids. The CDR3 DNA sequence: TGTGCCACCTTGCCCTACCCTCTAGCGTTAGGCAATGAGCAGTTCTTC. This encodes CATLPYPLALGNEQFF.

The chain recombines TRBV4-1 with TRBJ1-6, with D uncertain. Trimming shortened V by 3 bases and J by 11 bases, and 8 bases separated the two germline ends. The germline gives CDR1 MGHRA, CDR2 YSYEKL. The CDR3 extends over 12 amino acids. CDR3 residues: CASSQVGAPLHF. As DNA, the CDR3 is TGCGCCAGCAGCCAGGTTGGGGCACCCCTCCACTTT.

The CDR3 is CASSLSSTNTGELFF. The CDR3 DNA reads as TGCGCCAGCAGCTTGAGTAGCACGAACACCGGGGAGCTGTTTTTT. V and J are TRBV5-1 and TRBJ2-2; D is uncertain. Trimming shortened V by 1 base and J by 0 bases, and 7 bases separated the two germline ends. CDR1 is SGHRS, CDR2 YFSETQ, per germline. This CDR3 region has 15 residues.

The chain uses TRBV6-1 and TRBJ1-5, with TRBD1 matching 9 bases. The CDR3 runs 16 residues. V was pared by 4 bases and J by 0 bases, with 4 bases of the junction left unmatched. Germline CDR1 and CDR2: MNHNS and SASEGT. The CDR3: CASSAWTGDSNQPQHF. The CDR3 DNA reads as TGTGCCAGCAGTGCGTGGACAGGGGATAGCAATCAGCCCCAGCATTTT.

The rearrangement uses TRBV7-6 and TRBJ2-2, with D possibly TRBD1 on 7 matching bases. CDR1 and CDR2 from the germline V gene are SGHVS and FNYEAQ. The CDR3 extends over 18 amino acids. Trimming pared 0 bases from V and 7 bases from J, leaving 21 bases between. CDR3 in DNA: TGTGCCAGCAGCTTAGCGGCCCTTGGAGGGGGCGCGGGCGGGGAGCTGTTTTTT. It specifies CASSLAALGGGAGGELFF.

V gene TRBV15 combines with J gene TRBJ2-1; either TRBD1 or TRBD2 may fit D (5 bases each). Trimming shortened V by 0 bases and J by 9 bases, and 12 bases separated the two germline ends. Germline CDR1 reads LNHNV; CDR2 reads YYDKDF (reference sequence). The CDR3 has 14 amino acids. Written as DNA, the CDR3 is TGTGCCACCAGCAGAGATGGGTTGGGGACTGAGCAGTTCTTC. Protein sequence: CATSRDGLGTEQFF.

V gene TRBV7-6 combines with J gene TRBJ2-7; D might be TRBD1 or TRBD2, each matching 6 bases. Trimming removed 5 bases at V and 5 bases at J, with 13 bases between. Germline CDR1 and CDR2: SGHVS and FNYEAQ. The CDR3 is 13 residues long. The CDR3 sequence: CASSRIGGDEQYF. The CDR3 nucleotides are TGTGCCAGCAGCCGCATCGGGGGCGACGAGCAGTACTTC.

J is TRBJ2-7 and V is TRBV27; 11 bases are a match to TRBD2. The CDR3 consists of 15 residues. Germline V lookup: CDR1 MNHEY, CDR2 SMNVEV (reference sequence). The trim removed 3 bases at V and 2 bases at J, leaving 3 bases unmatched. CDR3: CASSFYSGGAYEQYF. In nucleotides, the CDR3 is TGTGCCAGCAGTTTCTATAGCGGGGGGGCCTACGAGCAGTACTTC.

In its sample, this clonotype was seen once. The V and J genes are TRBV7-9 and TRBJ2-3, with 8 bases matching TRBD2. This CDR3 has 13 residues. Losses at the gene ends were 5 bases for V and 6 bases for J; bases not matched to a gene: 4. In germline, CDR1 is SEHNR, CDR2 FQNEAQ (reference sequence). For the CDR3, the DNA is TGTGCCAGCAGCCATAGCGGGAAGGATACGCAGTATTTT. It specifies CASSHSGKDTQYF.

The rearrangement joins TRBV6-1 to TRBJ1-5; 7 bases are shared with TRBD1. Germline values: CDR1 MNHNS, CDR2 SASEGT. The CDR3 extends over 15 amino acids. The trim removed 5 bases at V and 5 bases at J, leaving 9 bases unmatched. CDR3 nucleotides: TGTGCCAGCAGTCCAGACAGGGCTTCGTATCAGCCCCAGCATTTT. Protein: CASSPDRASYQPQHF.

This clonotype was seen more than once but under ten times. V is TRBV27 and J is TRBJ2-7; 7 bases are a match to TRBD1. V was pared by 3 bases and J by 5 bases, with 4 bases of the junction left unmatched. This CDR3 is 13 amino acids long. Germline loops: CDR1 MNHEY, CDR2 SMNVEV (reference sequence). The CDR3 loop is CASSLGTANEQYF. In DNA, the CDR3 is TGTGCCAGCAGTTTGGGGACAGCAAACGAGCAGTACTTC.

This rearrangement joins TRBV15 to TRBJ2-7, with D hard to call. Trimming left V 0 bases short and J 2 bases short, with 8 bases between. Germline V gene sequence: CDR1 LNHNV, CDR2 YYDKDF (reference sequence). CDR3 length equals 14 residues. The CDR3 DNA reads TGTGCCACCAGCAGAGATAGTGGGACCTACGAGCAGTACTTC. This gives the protein CATSRDSGTYEQYF.

This chain connects TRBV4-1 to TRBJ2-1; 13 bases are shared with TRBD2. V lost 4 bases, J lost 7 bases, and 16 bases stayed unmatched. The CDR3 contains 19 residues. Germline values: CDR1 MGHRA, CDR2 YSYEKL. The CDR3: CASSPNSGRLAGGENEQFF. The CDR3 DNA sequence: TGCGCCAGCAGCCCCAATTCGGGAAGACTAGCGGGAGGAGAGAATGAGCAGTTCTTC.